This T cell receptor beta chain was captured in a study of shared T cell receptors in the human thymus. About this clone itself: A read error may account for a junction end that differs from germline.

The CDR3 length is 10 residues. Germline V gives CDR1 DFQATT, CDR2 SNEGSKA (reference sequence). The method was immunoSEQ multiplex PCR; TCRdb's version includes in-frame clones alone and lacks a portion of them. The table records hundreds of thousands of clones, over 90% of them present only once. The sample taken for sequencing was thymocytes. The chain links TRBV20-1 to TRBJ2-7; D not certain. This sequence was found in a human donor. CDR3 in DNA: TGCAATGCTTCCAGCTACGAGCAGTACTTC. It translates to CNASSYEQYF.